The 9 T cell receptor beta chains reported below all come from one sample, sequenced in a study of cytomegalovirus exposure and HLA in healthy donors. The PCR was carried out with 60 Vbeta primers and 13 Jbeta primers. Repertoires were generated with immunoSEQ multiplex PCR, while TCRdb's copy carries only in-frame clones and drops some. The profile shows about 140,000 clones, approximately 82% of them singletons. Sequenced material: PBMCs. These receptors were obtained from a man between 18 and 35 years old in good health and CMV-seropositive.

V is TRBV30 and J is TRBJ2-7; a possible D gene is TRBD1 (5 bases). The CDR3 is 15 amino acids. Germline V gene data show CDR1 as GTSNPN and CDR2 as SVGIG (reference sequence). Trimming pared 0 bases from V and 6 bases from J, leaving 18 bases between. The CDR3 nucleotides read TGTGCCTGGAGTGTAAACGTAGGGGCGGTGTCCGAGCAGTACTTC. It codes for CAWSVNVGAVSEQYF.

The chain employs TRBV19 and TRBJ2-1; D remains ambiguous. The germline V gene encodes CDR1 LNHDA and CDR2 SQIVND (reference sequence). Trimming removed 1 base at V and 4 bases at J, with 5 bases between. This CDR3 spans 13 amino acids. As DNA, the CDR3 is TGTGCCAGTAGTATAGGTCCGTACAATGAGCAGTTCTTC. Protein: CASSIGPYNEQFF.

The table lists this clone with a count of one. V and J are TRBV4-1 and TRBJ1-2; TRBD1 matches 7 bases. The CDR3 loop spans 15 amino acids. The germline CDR1 and CDR2 sequences are MGHRA and YSYEKL. V lost 0 bases, J lost 7 bases, and 8 bases stayed unmatched. The CDR3 DNA reads as TGCGCCAGCAGCCAAGAAAGGTGGACAGGCTCTGGCTACACCTTC. Protein: CASSQERWTGSGYTF.

CDR3 in DNA: TGTGCCAGCTCACCGGCTAGCGGGGGGTACGAGCAGTACTTC. Its protein is CASSPASGGYEQYF. This chain links TRBV18 with TRBJ2-7; 11 nucleotides line up with TRBD2. J gave up 4 bases and V 3 bases, and 2 bases lay outside the gene matches. CDR3 length: 14 residues. Germline loops: CDR1 KGHSH, CDR2 LQKENI.

The chain uses TRBV5-1 and TRBJ1-1; no firm D call. The V end was cut by 1 base, the J end by 1 base, with 5 bases between. The CDR3 totals 13 residues. Germline loops: CDR1 SGHRS, CDR2 YFSETQ. The CDR3 loop reads CASSLRSNTEAFF. The CDR3 DNA reads as TGCGCCAGCAGCTTGCGGTCGAACACTGAAGCTTTCTTT.

The rearrangement joins TRBV18 to TRBJ2-7; TRBD2 might be the D (6 bases). Germline CDR1 reads KGHSH; CDR2 reads LQKENI. V shed 0 bases and J shed 1 base, with 13 bases lying between them. The CDR3 consists of 16 residues. The CDR3 DNA reads as TGTGCCAGCTCACCACCCGGATTGGAGGGGTCCTACGAGCAGTACTTC. It translates to CASSPPGLEGSYEQYF.

The V and J genes are TRBV13 and TRBJ2-7; D may be TRBD2 (6 bases). Between the trimmed V and J ends, which lost 5 bases and 2 bases, there was a span of 19 bases. The CDR3 is 16 amino acids. The germline gives CDR1 PRHDT, CDR2 FYEKMQ (reference sequence). In DNA form, the CDR3 reads TGTGCCAGCAGCCGTTCCCGGGTAGGGACTGCCTACGAGCAGTACTTC. Translation: CASSRSRVGTAYEQYF.

This chain connects TRBV6-1 to TRBJ1-1; TRBD1 agrees at 9 bases. V was clipped by 3 bases and J by 6 bases; unmatched bases: 8. The CDR3 covers 15 residues. Germline V gene lookup returns CDR1 MNHNS and CDR2 SASEGT. The CDR3 reads CASSDSGTGLAEAFF. The CDR3 coding sequence is TGTGCCAGCAGTGATTCCGGGACAGGGCTTGCTGAAGCTTTCTTT.

The chain recombines TRBV10-3 with TRBJ2-3; 14 bases map to TRBD2. CDR1 is ENHRY and CDR2 is SYGVKD in the germline V gene. With V trimmed by 3 bases and J by 4 bases, 12 bases remained unmatched. This CDR3 has 19 residues. In DNA, the CDR3 is TGTGCCATCAGTGACTTGGGTGGGGAGACTAGCGGGAGGGCAGATACGCAGTATTTT. Its translation is CAISDLGGETSGRADTQYF.